This record covers a single T cell receptor beta chain. The sample holds one count of this clone. Its target antigen remains unknown. No base quality values were provided; no much bigger clone lies one nucleotide off. The entry originates in a study of CD8+ T cells in alopecia areata (dated by TCRdb to 2016 to 2018). With respect to the entire study: The treated patients, all with moderate-to-severe alopecia areata, were enrolled in an open-label pilot trial of oral tofacitinib given at 5 to 10 mg twice daily. In humans, TCRbeta sequencing was performed on scalp tissue and on sorted CD4+ and CD8+ peripheral blood T cells from healthy controls and from patients with patchy or totalis/universalis alopecia areata. In both human patients and the C3H/HeJ mouse model, the study applied high-throughput TCRbeta sequencing to look at T cell clonal expansion in alopecia areata. For the treated patients, the SALT score, which quantifies what percentage of scalp surface area is affected, served as the measure of disease severity. Scalp clonality was compared across normal scalp (n=4), patchy alopecia areata scalp (n=8), and alopecia totalis/universalis scalp (n=8). immunoSEQ multiplex PCR using 35 Vbeta forward primers and 13 Jbeta reverse primers was used to amplify TCRbeta CDR3 regions. Patients stayed on tofacitinib for 6 to 18 months and then had 6 months of follow-up off drug so that delayed response and recurrence could be assessed. Biopsies were taken from tofacitinib-treated patients at baseline and at 4 and 24 weeks of treatment, and a later scalp biopsy was taken in several of the tofacitinib-treated patients. RNA was obtained with the PAXgene miRNA kit for fixed scalp, the miRNeasy kit for PBMCs, and the RNeasy kit for mouse skin. Overall study results and their limits: Unlike mouse skin, where gammadelta T cells dominate, normal human skin contains resident alphabeta T cells that get sequenced too, which complicates analysis of the scalp TCR repertoire. Because the treated cohort was small and included a single nonresponder, larger studies are needed to assess links between baseline CD8+ expansion and response. Compared with normal scalp, lesional scalp, particularly in alopecia totalis/universalis, had higher clonality and more expanded CD8+ clones, which suggests antigenic drive. During tofacitinib treatment, many expanded lesional clones remained in scalp and blood, and this persistence may partly explain relapse after treatment is stopped. With tofacitinib, both scalp clonality and the number of expanded CD8+ clones among the top 100 scalp clones went down significantly. Shared TCR sequences between patients were less evident than in mice, which may be partly attributable to HLA diversity in the patient population.

Libraries were prepared through the immunoSEQ multiplex PCR assay. To provide template for TCR sequencing, every sample had RNA extracted and reverse transcribed into cDNA. SuperScript III was used to make first-strand cDNA, primed with a 2:1 mix of oligo-dT and random hexamers. A synthetic immune receptor repertoire was used to measure amplification bias, and any remaining bias was corrected computationally. Concerning the study's data processing: After raw reads were preprocessed to remove errors, the CDR3 was defined following IMGT conventions as running from the conserved cysteine to phenylalanine. To get clonality, Shannon entropy was normalized by log2 of the number of productive unique TCRs and the result was subtracted from 1. Scalp TCRbeta sequences were cross-referenced with sorted blood CD4 and CD8 repertoires so that the CD4 or CD8 identity of scalp clones could be inferred. In TCRdb, the immuneACCESS table is reduced to in-frame sequences with V and J assigned. These tables do not hold every clone; where another copy was compared, an unresolved V gene accounts for under half, and the others remain unexplained. The V and J calls and clone size were taken over from that table, and D and trimming were inferred from the DNA. Present in this sample are about 220,000 clones, more than 45% of which were seen just once. The leading ten clones occupy roughly 1.5% of the sample.

The germline V gene sets CDR1 to SQVTM and CDR2 to ANQGSEA. Compared with germline, V lacks 6 bases and J lacks 7 bases; bases without a gene match: 10. Measured from the cysteine to the phenylalanine, the CDR3 is 13 residues long. Of all the DNA, just the CDR3 is kept, 39 bases in frame from base 1. The intended sense of this specimen's time point label: roughly 27 days on oral tofacitinib. The intended sense of this specimen's treatment or condition label: oral pan-JAK inhibitor, 5-10 mg twice daily. Lesional scalp punch biopsies and peripheral blood were collected from alopecia areata patients. After PBMCs were isolated by density centrifugation and stained for CD3, CD4 and CD8, a FACSAria was used to sort CD4+ and CD8+ T cells.

The clonotype originates from a human donor with alopecia areata. The V and J segments used are TRBV29-1 and TRBJ1-2; 8 central bases correspond to TRBD1. The source was CD4+ T cells sorted from blood, collected at week 4, from a patient treated with tofacitinib. The CDR3 amino acid sequence is: CSVVKGQGAGYTF. The sequence in DNA is TGCAGCGTAGTAAAAGGACAGGGCGCTGGCTACACCTTC.